These T cell receptor beta chains were read from a single sample in a study of shared clonotypes between healthy human individuals. Clones were sequenced by immunoSEQ multiplex PCR, and TCRdb holds only the in-frame ones, with some missing. This sample has over 2 million clones, with 85% to 95% found just once. Sequenced: naive CD4+ T cells from PBMCs. These receptors were taken from a young man in good health. Some clones in this sample may be carry-over from other donors' samples. The CDR3 runs from the conserved cysteine through the conserved F or W. The D gene is left open where the match is weak. For some rows the clone size is stated as once, few or many, or as a class when expanded; others skip it.

cdr3_aa: CASSLQKGDRSYEQYF; cdr3_nt: TGCGCCAGCAGCTTGCAAAAAGGGGACAGATCCTACGAGCAGTACTTC; d_call: TRBD1; v_call: TRBV5-1; j_call: TRBJ2-7; clone_size: NA
cdr3_aa: CASTSYEQYF; cdr3_nt: TGTGCCAGCACATCCTACGAGCAGTACTTC; d_call: NA; v_call: TRBV2; j_call: TRBJ2-7; clone_size: NA
cdr3_aa: CASSLRLISGYTF; cdr3_nt: TGTGCCAGCAGTTTGCGGCTGATCTCTGGCTACACCTTC; d_call: NA; v_call: TRBV28; j_call: TRBJ1-2; clone_size: NA
cdr3_aa: CSVDSGTTDTQYF; cdr3_nt: TGCAGCGTTGATAGCGGAACCACAGATACGCAGTATTTT; d_call: NA; v_call: TRBV29-1; j_call: TRBJ2-3; clone_size: NA
cdr3_aa: CASSLSSPSGSEQYF; cdr3_nt: TGTGCCAGCAGTTTATCATCCCCCTCAGGTTCCGAGCAGTACTTC; d_call: NA; v_call: TRBV27; j_call: TRBJ2-7; clone_size: NA
cdr3_aa: CASSLGGNNQPQHF; cdr3_nt: TGTGCCAGCAGTTTAGGGGGCAACAATCAGCCCCAGCATTTT; d_call: NA; v_call: TRBV28; j_call: TRBJ1-5; clone_size: NA
cdr3_aa: CASRKSNEQFF; cdr3_nt: TGTGCCAGCAGAAAATCGAATGAGCAGTTCTTC; d_call: NA; v_call: TRBV28; j_call: TRBJ2-1; clone_size: NA
cdr3_aa: CASSLASRADVDTQYF; cdr3_nt: TGTGCCAGCAGCTTGGCGTCTCGGGCAGACGTAGATACGCAGTATTTT; d_call: NA; v_call: TRBV7-9; j_call: TRBJ2-3; clone_size: NA
cdr3_aa: CASSLDWRRRETQYF; cdr3_nt: TGTGCCAGCAGCTTAGATTGGAGGCGGCGGGAGACCCAGTACTTC; d_call: NA; v_call: TRBV11-2; j_call: TRBJ2-5; clone_size: NA
cdr3_aa: CASSFKRTSGRGDTQYF; cdr3_nt: TGTGCCAGCAGTTTCAAACGGACTAGCGGGAGGGGAGATACGCAGTATTTT; d_call: TRBD2; v_call: TRBV28; j_call: TRBJ2-3; clone_size: NA
cdr3_aa: CATSRGGTSTGELFF; cdr3_nt: TGTGCCACCAGCAGAGGGGGGACTTCCACCGGGGAGCTGTTTTTT; d_call: NA; v_call: TRBV15; j_call: TRBJ2-2; clone_size: NA
cdr3_aa: CATSSSGEINYEQYF; cdr3_nt: TGTGCCACCAGCAGTTCAGGGGAGATTAACTACGAGCAGTACTTC; d_call: NA; v_call: TRBV15; j_call: TRBJ2-7; clone_size: NA
cdr3_aa: CASSSTGTGSYEQYF; cdr3_nt: TGTGCCAGCAGTTCCACCGGGACAGGGTCCTACGAGCAGTACTTC; d_call: TRBD1; v_call: TRBV6-6; j_call: TRBJ2-7; clone_size: NA
cdr3_aa: CASSFKVSTNYGYTF; cdr3_nt: TGTGCCAGCAGCTTTAAAGTATCAACTAACTATGGCTACACCTTC; d_call: NA; v_call: TRBV7-2; j_call: TRBJ1-2; clone_size: NA
cdr3_aa: CASRPRQGTYEQYF; cdr3_nt: TGTGCCAGCAGACCCCGACAGGGGACCTACGAGCAGTACTTC; d_call: TRBD1; v_call: TRBV6-6; j_call: TRBJ2-7; clone_size: NA
cdr3_aa: CASSLGLAGSTDTQYF; cdr3_nt: TGTGCCAGCAGCCTAGGGTTAGCGGGGAGCACAGATACGCAGTATTTT; d_call: TRBD2; v_call: TRBV7-8; j_call: TRBJ2-3; clone_size: NA
cdr3_aa: CASSPVGGVNEKLFF; cdr3_nt: TGCGCCAGCAGCCCCGTCGGGGGGGTTAATGAAAAACTGTTTTTT; d_call: NA; v_call: TRBV5-1; j_call: TRBJ1-4; clone_size: NA
cdr3_aa: CASSLASGAKNIQYF; cdr3_nt: TGTGCCAGCAGCTTGGCCTCGGGGGCCAAAAACATTCAGTACTTC; d_call: NA; v_call: TRBV5-6; j_call: TRBJ2-4; clone_size: few
cdr3_aa: CASSRTGLGNQPQHF; cdr3_nt: TGTGCCAGCAGCCGGACAGGGCTTGGCAATCAGCCCCAGCATTTT; d_call: TRBD1; v_call: TRBV6-5; j_call: TRBJ1-5; clone_size: NA
cdr3_aa: CASRIGRLGELFF; cdr3_nt: TGTGCCAGCAGGATAGGACGGCTCGGGGAGCTGTTTTTT; d_call: NA; v_call: TRBV7-3; j_call: TRBJ2-2; clone_size: NA
cdr3_aa: CASSVALTDTQYF; cdr3_nt: TGTGCCAGCAGCGTAGCTTTGACAGATACGCAGTATTTT; d_call: NA; v_call: TRBV9; j_call: TRBJ2-3; clone_size: NA
cdr3_aa: CASSLIQGNTGELFF; cdr3_nt: TGCGCCAGCAGCTTGATACAGGGGAACACCGGGGAGCTGTTTTTT; d_call: NA; v_call: TRBV5-1; j_call: TRBJ2-2; clone_size: NA